Listed below are T cell receptor beta chains from one sample, sequenced in a study of beta chain features in type 1 diabetes. Only in-frame clones appear in the TCRdb table, and some are missing; sequencing was by immunoSEQ multiplex PCR. The sample includes hundreds of thousands of clones, roughly an eighth of them seen just once. Sequenced sample: naive CD4+ T cells from blood. These receptors came from a man in his thirties or forties with type 1 diabetes. Each CDR3 is given with its conserved first and last residue. Each record gives: clone size, V gene, D gene, J gene, CDR3 DNA, CDR3 protein. The D gene is left open where the match is weak. Clone size, where shown, is once, few, many, or a class for clones that have expanded.

>-|TRBV29-1|-|TRBJ2-1
TGCAGCGTTGAATTGGGGGCGTACAATGAGCAGTTCTTC
CSVELGAYNEQFF
>few|TRBV9|TRBD1|TRBJ1-2
TGTGCCAGCAGCGCTCACGGGACAGGTCTTGGCTATGGCTACACCTTC
CASSAHGTGLGYGYTF
>-|TRBV7-2|-|TRBJ2-1
TGTGCCAGCAGTTCCCCCCGGGGTACTGCCTACAATGAGCAGTTCTTC
CASSSPRGTAYNEQFF
>many|TRBV29-1|-|TRBJ2-2
TGCAGCGTCGGCACCGGGGAGCTGTTTTTT
CSVGTGELFF
>-|TRBV7-9|-|TRBJ2-3
TGTGCCAGCAGCTTACTAAGCACAGATACGCAGTATTTT
CASSLLSTDTQYF
>-|TRBV7-8|-|TRBJ2-2
TGTGCCAGCAGCTTACGGGAGACAGGGTCCACCGGGGAGCTGTTTTTT
CASSLRETGSTGELFF
>few|TRBV28|-|TRBJ2-3
TGTGCCAGCAGTTCGCGGATACGCGGTACGCAGTATTTT
CASSSRIRGTQYF
>few|TRBV27|-|TRBJ1-5
TGTGCCAGCAGTTTAGTGGGCCAGCCCCAGCATTTT
CASSLVGQPQHF
>once|TRBV9|TRBD1|TRBJ1-1
TGTGCCAGCAGCGTAGGGACAGGGAACACTGAAGCTTTCTTT
CASSVGTGNTEAFF
>few|TRBV11-1|-|TRBJ2-5
TGTGCCAGCAAGGACTTCCAAGAGACCCAGTACTTC
CASKDFQETQYF
>-|TRBV5-1|TRBD2|TRBJ2-1
TGCGCCAGCAGCTTTGGACCAGCGGGAGGGTACAATGAGCAGTTCTTC
CASSFGPAGGYNEQFF
>few|TRBV7-2|-|TRBJ2-2
TGTGCCAGCAGCTCGGATACAGGGAGCACCGGGGAGCTGTTTTTT
CASSSDTGSTGELFF
>-|TRBV25-1|-|TRBJ1-1
TGTGCCAGCAGTGAATGGCGGGAGGGCACTGAAGCTTTCTTT
CASSEWREGTEAFF
>-|TRBV5-4|-|TRBJ2-6
TGTGCCAGCAGCTTGGTAGCCTCTGGGGCCAACGTCCTGACTTTC
CASSLVASGANVLTF
>-|TRBV5-1|-|TRBJ2-4
TGCGCCAGCAGCTTGGCCAGGGGAAACATTCAGTACTTC
CASSLARGNIQYF
>few|TRBV5-4|TRBD2|TRBJ2-3
TGTGCCAGCAGCTCTGGCGCGGGAGGGCCTACAGATACGCAGTATTTT
CASSSGAGGPTDTQYF
>-|TRBV19|TRBD2|TRBJ2-1
TGTGCCAGTAGTATAGTGACGGGAGGGTACAATGAGCAGTTCTTC
CASSIVTGGYNEQFF
>few|TRBV2|TRBD1|TRBJ2-4
TGTGCCAGCAGTGGGACAGGAAAAACGAGTTACTTC
CASSGTGKTSYF
>many|TRBV30|-|TRBJ2-1
TGTGCCTGGAGTGGTTCGGGGAATGAGCAGTTCTTC
CAWSGSGNEQFF
>few|TRBV4-2|TRBD1|TRBJ2-7
TGTGCCAGCAGTACCGACAGGGCAGACGAGCAGTACTTC
CASSTDRADEQYF
>few|TRBV19|TRBD1|TRBJ2-2
TGTGCCAGTAGGGACAGGGTTGTAACCGGGGAGCTGTTTTTT
CASRDRVVTGELFF
>few|TRBV14|-|TRBJ2-1
TGTGCCAGCTCGTCAACTATTTCCTACAATGAGCAGTTCTTC
CASSSTISYNEQFF
>few|TRBV29-1|-|TRBJ2-3
TGCAGCGTTGACAGGGTACCAGATACGCAGTATTTT
CSVDRVPDTQYF
>-|TRBV10-3|-|TRBJ2-1
TGTGCCAGCACCTTGGACAAACGATACAATGAGCAGTTCTTC
CASTLDKRYNEQFF
>few|TRBV28|-|TRBJ2-7
TGTGCCAGCTACCCCGGCCTCACGCTAGGAATCTACGAGCAGTACTTC
CASYPGLTLGIYEQYF
>-|TRBV19|TRBD1|TRBJ1-5
TGTGCCAGTAACCCCCTTGACAGGGCTCCTCAGCCCCAGCATTTT
CASNPLDRAPQPQHF
>-|TRBV21-1|-|TRBJ2-1
TGTGCCAGCATTACAACGGGACTAGCGGGGTCAGGCTACAATGAGCAGTTCTTC
CASITTGLAGSGYNEQFF
>-|TRBV9|-|TRBJ2-1
TGTGCCAGCAGCCCTAATAGCGGAAACTACAATGAGCAGTTCTTC
CASSPNSGNYNEQFF
>-|TRBV28|TRBD1|TRBJ1-1
TGTGCCAGCAAAATCAGGGACAGCACTGAAGCTTTCTTT
CASKIRDSTEAFF
>-|TRBV5-1|TRBD2|TRBJ2-1
TGCGCCAGCAGCTTGACTAGCGGGAGTTACAATGAGCAGTTCTTC
CASSLTSGSYNEQFF
>few|TRBV5-6|-|TRBJ2-1
TGTGCCAGCAGCCAGCGAGGGAGCTCCTACAATGAGCAGTTCTTC
CASSQRGSSYNEQFF
>-|TRBV7-2|-|TRBJ2-3
TGTGCCAGCAGCTTATCCTCCCCTCCAGATACGCAGTATTTT
CASSLSSPPDTQYF
>few|TRBV2|TRBD2|TRBJ2-1
TGTGCCAGCAGCCCAAAGGGGAGTGCGGGAGGTGGGTCCTACAATGAGCAGTTCTTC
CASSPKGSAGGGSYNEQFF
>-|TRBV7-8|-|TRBJ2-3
TGTGCCAGCAGCATGGCGGGACCTTTCACAGATACGCAGTATTTT
CASSMAGPFTDTQYF
>few|TRBV29-1|TRBD1|TRBJ1-4
TGCAGCGTGTGGTCCCCGGGACAGGAGGAAAAACTGTTTTTT
CSVWSPGQEEKLFF
>-|TRBV10-3|-|TRBJ2-5
TGTGCCATCAGTGAAGGAGCAGCCCCCCAGTACTTC
CAISEGAAPQYF
>few|TRBV4-1|-|TRBJ2-5
TGCGCCAGCAGCCTACCCGGTGGAGAGACCCAGTACTTC
CASSLPGGETQYF
>few|TRBV9|TRBD1|TRBJ1-1
TGTGCCAGCAGCGGATTAGGACAGGGGACTGAAGCTTTCTTT
CASSGLGQGTEAFF
>-|TRBV30|-|TRBJ2-7
TGTGCCTGGAGTTCATGGGACATACCCTACGAGCAGTACTTC
CAWSSWDIPYEQYF
>few|TRBV30|-|TRBJ1-3
TGTGCCTGGACCGCAGGGCCTGGAAACACCATATATTTT
CAWTAGPGNTIYF
>-|TRBV5-1|-|TRBJ2-2
TGCGCCAGCAGCAGGGGGAACACCGGGGAGCTGTTTTTT
CASSRGNTGELFF
>few|TRBV14|TRBD2|TRBJ2-5
TGTGCCAGCAGCCAAGTACTAGCGGGAGGAGAGACCCAGTACTTC
CASSQVLAGGETQYF
>-|TRBV19|TRBD1|TRBJ1-4
TGTGCCAGTAGTCTCTTGGACAGGAGAAATGAAAAACTGTTTTTT
CASSLLDRRNEKLFF
>once|TRBV7-9|TRBD1|TRBJ2-2
TGTGCCAGCAGCTGGACAGGGGGCGAAGCCGGGGAGCTGTTTTTT
CASSWTGGEAGELFF
>few|TRBV5-1|TRBD1|TRBJ2-1
TGCGCCAGCACCCCGACCCTGGGACAGGGGAATGAGCAGTTCTTC
CASTPTLGQGNEQFF
>-|TRBV28|TRBD1|TRBJ1-2
TGTGCCAGCAGTTTCCGGCAGGGGGCTGGCTACACCTTC
CASSFRQGAGYTF
>-|TRBV7-3|TRBD2|TRBJ2-3
TGTGCCAGCAGCTTACTCGGACTAGCGGGAGCTAGCACAGATACGCAGTATTTT
CASSLLGLAGASTDTQYF
>-|TRBV27|TRBD1|TRBJ2-5
TGTGCCAGCAGTTTCAGGGGGCTTGAGTTTGGAGAGACCCAGTACTTC
CASSFRGLEFGETQYF
>-|TRBV14|-|TRBJ2-6
TGTGCCAGCAGCCCTCGTTTCAGGGCTGGGGCCAACGTCCTGACTTTC
CASSPRFRAGANVLTF
>-|TRBV7-2|-|TRBJ1-1
TGTGCCAGCAGCCCTCGACAAGGCACTGAAGCTTTCTTT
CASSPRQGTEAFF
>few|TRBV29-1|-|TRBJ1-1
TGCAGCGTTGAGGGACACCAGGATAACACTGAAGCTTTCTTT
CSVEGHQDNTEAFF
>few|TRBV27|-|TRBJ1-2
TGTGCCAGCAGAAAGACCCCGGACAGAAGTGGCTACACCTTC
CASRKTPDRSGYTF
>few|TRBV18|-|TRBJ1-5
TGTGCCAGCTCACCACAGGGGTTTTTACAGCCCCAGCATTTT
CASSPQGFLQPQHF